The rows below give T cell receptor beta chains drawn from one sample of a study of cytomegalovirus exposure and HLA in healthy donors. Assay used: immunoSEQ multiplex PCR; TCRdb lists only in-frame clones, some missing. The table has under 300,000 clones, 85% to 95% seen once. What was sequenced was PBMCs. The receptors come from a girl aged 2 to 10 in good health and CMV-seronegative. Each CDR3 is given with its conserved first and last residue. D genes are given only for firm matches. The listing skips clone size in some rows; elsewhere it reads once, few, many or a size class.

TRBJ1-4 14 TRBV28 . . TGTGCCAGCAGTTTCAATGGACAAGGAGAAAAACTGTTTTTT CASSFNGQGEKLFF
TRBJ2-7 15 TRBV13 TRBD1 . TGTGCCAGCAGCTATGGGACAGACCTCTCCTACGAGCAGTACTTC CASSYGTDLSYEQYF
TRBJ2-2 13 TRBV7-9 TRBD1 . TGTGCCAGCAGGGGACAGTGGCCCGGGGAGCTGTTTTTT CASRGQWPGELFF
TRBJ1-1 16 TRBV28 TRBD1 once TGTGCCAGCAGCTCCACAGGGGGCGGGTTAAACACTGAAGCTTTCTTT CASSSTGGGLNTEAFF
TRBJ2-3 17 TRBV7-3 TRBD2 . TGTGCCAGCAGCTTAGATATCCGGCGGGGGGGCCCGGATACGCAGTATTTT CASSLDIRRGGPDTQYF
TRBJ2-3 13 TRBV4-1 . . TGCGCCGTAGGGGGTTCGACCACAGATACGCAGTATTTT CAVGGSTTDTQYF
TRBJ2-3 17 TRBV7-2 TRBD2 . TGTGCCAGCAGCCCGCCACTAGCGAAGAATGCGGGATATACGCAGTATTTT CASSPPLAKNAGYTQYF
TRBJ1-4 15 TRBV5-1 TRBD1 . TGCGCCAGCAGGGAACAGGGGACAACTAATGAAAAACTGTTTTTT CASREQGTTNEKLFF
TRBJ2-4 16 TRBV27 TRBD2 . TGTGCCAGCAGTTGGGCTAGCGGGAAAGCCAAAAACATTCAGTACTTC CASSWASGKAKNIQYF
TRBJ1-2 15 TRBV5-6 . . TGTGCCAGCAGCTTCGATGTCAGGGAAGGGTATGGCTACACCTTC CASSFDVREGYGYTF
TRBJ1-1 12 TRBV2 . . TGTGCCAGCAGAGGGCCAGGAGCGGTGGCTTTCTTT CASRGPGAVAFF
TRBJ2-7 15 TRBV7-9 TRBD1 . TGTGCCAGCAGCTCCGGGACAGCAACCTACTACGAGCAGTACTTC CASSSGTATYYEQYF
TRBJ2-7 12 TRBV6-6 . . TGTGCCAGCAGTTTACAAGCCTACGAGCAGTACTTC CASSLQAYEQYF
TRBJ2-1 13 TRBV7-2 TRBD2 . TGTGCCAGCAGAGTAGCGGGGAGGAATGAGCAGTTCTTC CASRVAGRNEQFF
TRBJ2-7 12 TRBV5-1 . . TGCGCCTCAAACACAGGGCGCGACGAGCAGTACTTC CASNTGRDEQYF
TRBJ2-1 11 TRBV6-5 . . TGTGCCAGCGGGCTGTACAATGAGCAGTTCTTC CASGLYNEQFF
TRBJ2-1 13 TRBV16 . . TGTGCCAGCAGCTCCACCCGGGACAATGAGCAGTTCTTC CASSSTRDNEQFF
TRBJ2-2 12 TRBV6-1 . . TGTGCCAGCGTACCAGGGGCCGGGGAGCTGTTTTTT CASVPGAGELFF
TRBJ2-3 17 TRBV7-9 TRBD2 . TGTGCCAGCAGCTTAGAAGGGGGACTAGCGTGGGGAGATACGCAGTATTTT CASSLEGGLAWGDTQYF
TRBJ2-7 12 TRBV19 . . TGTGCCAGTAGTGCAGGTGCCTACGAGCAGTACTTC CASSAGAYEQYF
TRBJ1-2 15 TRBV7-9 TRBD1 once TGTGCCAGCAGCGACGGACAGGGGACCTTCTATGGCTACACCTTC CASSDGQGTFYGYTF
TRBJ1-1 13 TRBV9 TRBD1 . TGTGCCAGCAGCGTGAAACAGGGGACTGAAGCTTTCTTT CASSVKQGTEAFF
TRBJ2-7 16 TRBV5-1 TRBD2 . TGCGCCAGCAGCAAGGGACTAGCGGGGGGAACCTACGAGCAGTACTTC CASSKGLAGGTYEQYF
TRBJ2-1 15 TRBV15 . . TGTGCCACCAGCAGAGAACTAGCCCCTTACAATGAGCAGTTCTTC CATSRELAPYNEQFF
TRBJ2-7 18 TRBV5-4 TRBD2 . TGTGCCAGCAGCTTGGCGGGACTAGCGAGCTCAACCCTCTACGAGCAGTACTTC CASSLAGLASSTLYEQYF
TRBJ2-1 12 TRBV30 TRBD1 . TGTGCCTTGGGACAGGGAGACAATGAGCAGTTCTTC CALGQGDNEQFF
TRBJ1-3 13 TRBV19 . . TGTGCCAGTAGTAGAACAGGTGGAAACACCATATATTTT CASSRTGGNTIYF
TRBJ2-7 14 TRBV7-6 . . TGTGCCAGCAGCTTAGCCAGGGGCCCCTACGAGCAGTACTTC CASSLARGPYEQYF
TRBJ1-1 12 TRBV30 TRBD1 . TGTGCCTGGAGTGGGGACAGGGCAGAAGCTTTCTTT CAWSGDRAEAFF
TRBJ1-1 14 TRBV2 . . TGTGCCAGTACTGAGACAGGTGGGAGCACTGAAGCTTTCTTT CASTETGGSTEAFF
TRBJ1-1 17 TRBV19 . . TGTGCCAGTAGGTTCGGCGGGGGGGTAGACATGAACACTGAAGCTTTCTTT CASRFGGGVDMNTEAFF
TRBJ2-3 15 TRBV5-1 . . TGCGCCAGCAGCTTGGGGGGCACGAGCACAGATACGCAGTATTTT CASSLGGTSTDTQYF
TRBJ2-5 17 TRBV9 TRBD1 . TGTGCCAGCAGCGCCCAAAAGGGGACAGTCGACCTAGAGACCCAGTACTTC CASSAQKGTVDLETQYF
TRBJ1-1 14 TRBV7-2 TRBD1 . TGTGCCAGCAGCGTGACGACAGGGTTCACTGAAGCTTTCTTT CASSVTTGFTEAFF
TRBJ2-1 15 TRBV11-3 TRBD2 few TGTGCCAGCAGCTCAAGCGGGAACTCCTACAATGAGCAGTTCTTC CASSSSGNSYNEQFF
TRBJ2-2 16 TRBV9 TRBD2 . TGTGCCAGCAGCGTAGGGCTAGCGGGGGGCCTCGGGGAGCTGTTTTTT CASSVGLAGGLGELFF
TRBJ1-4 14 TRBV5-4 . few TGTGCCAGCAGCTTGGGGGGGCGCAAAGAAAAACTGTTTTTT CASSLGGRKEKLFF
TRBJ1-5 11 TRBV28 . . TGTGCCAGCAGTTTCGGGGGGCCCCAGCATTTT CASSFGGPQHF
TRBJ2-2 16 TRBV7-9 TRBD2 . TGTGCCAGCAGCTGGGAGGGCGAAGCCAACACCGGGGAGCTGTTTTTT CASSWEGEANTGELFF
TRBJ2-1 15 TRBV19 . . TGTGCCAGTAAACCCCGGGGGGCCATGGTGGATGAGCAGTTCTTC CASKPRGAMVDEQFF
TRBJ2-4 19 TRBV5-1 TRBD2 . TGCGCCAGCAGCTTGGCCCCCGGGCTAGCGGGACCCCGAGAAAACATTCAGTACTTC CASSLAPGLAGPRENIQYF
TRBJ1-2 15 TRBV15 . . TGTGCCACCAGCGGACTCCAGGGAGGGAGCTATGGCTACACCTTC CATSGLQGGSYGYTF
TRBJ2-2 14 TRBV29-1 TRBD1 . TGCAGCGTTGGGACAGGGGCGAACACCGGGGAGCTGTTTTTT CSVGTGANTGELFF
TRBJ1-2 13 TRBV27 . . TGTGCCAGCAGTTTCGGGGGGGTGCGTGGCTACACCTTC CASSFGGVRGYTF
TRBJ2-7 13 TRBV5-6 . once TGTGCCAGCAGCTTGGAGTCCGGGAACGAGCAGTACTTC CASSLESGNEQYF
TRBJ2-7 13 TRBV6-5 TRBD1 . TGTGCCAGCAGTCCGCAGGGGGCGAGGGAGCAGTACTTC CASSPQGAREQYF
TRBJ2-1 15 TRBV6-5 TRBD2 . TGTGCCAGCAGTTACTTCGGGGGGGCCAGAAATGAGCAGTTCTTC CASSYFGGARNEQFF
TRBJ2-1 18 TRBV7-2 TRBD2 . TGTGCCAGCAGCTTATCACTAGCGGGAGGAGGAACCAGGAATGAGCAGTTCTTC CASSLSLAGGGTRNEQFF
TRBJ2-5 15 TRBV25-1 . . TGTGCCAGCAGTGAATATCTCACGGACTTGGAGACCCAGTACTTC CASSEYLTDLETQYF
TRBJ1-2 14 TRBV15 . . TGTGCCACCAGCAGAGCCCAGGGGACCTATGGCTACACCTTC CATSRAQGTYGYTF
TRBJ1-2 12 TRBV28 . . TGTGCCAGCAGTCCTCTTGGAGGGGGCTACACCTTC CASSPLGGGYTF
TRBJ2-1 15 TRBV30 . . TGTGCCTGGACTACCCGGGAAAGCTCCTACAATGAGCAGTTCTTC CAWTTRESSYNEQFF
TRBJ1-3 15 TRBV29-1 . . TGCAGCGTTTACGGGACTCCCAGCTCTGGAAACACCATATATTTT CSVYGTPSSGNTIYF
TRBJ2-1 17 TRBV14 . . TGTGCCAGCAGCCAAGACGCGGAGACTAGTCTTGACAATGAGCAGTTCTTC CASSQDAETSLDNEQFF
TRBJ2-6 16 TRBV6-1 . . TGTGCCAGCAGTGTAATATCGAGCTCTGGGGCCAACGTCCTGACTTTC CASSVISSSGANVLTF
TRBJ2-3 16 TRBV2 TRBD1 . TGTGCCAGCAGTGAAGACAGGGGAAAACGCACAGATACGCAGTATTTT CASSEDRGKRTDTQYF
TRBJ2-3 13 TRBV27 . . TGTGCCAGCAGTAAACTAGTCAGCGATACGCAGTATTTT CASSKLVSDTQYF